This TCR beta chain was found in a study of blood T cell repertoires in COVID-19. Looking at the study overall: T cells, B-cell-depleted T cells, or PBMCs supplied cDNA or gDNA.

This clone was counted a few times. The data were produced by immunoSEQ multiplex PCR, yet TCRdb's version contains in-frame clones alone and is incomplete. The sample consists of some 190,000 clones, 85% to 90% of them appearing once. This TCR came from a woman in her 40s in a cohort exposed to, infected with or recovered from COVID-19 (not recorded which). Material: PBMCs or T cells enriched from blood (not recorded which).

CDR3 in DNA: TGCAGCGTTGAAGGGGGCCTTTACAATGAGCAGTTCTTC. As protein: CSVEGGLYNEQFF. V and J are TRBV29-1 and TRBJ2-1, with D possibly matching TRBD1 (5 bases). The germline V gene encodes CDR1 SQVTM and CDR2 ANQGSEA. V lost 1 base, J lost 4 bases, and 8 bases lay in between. The CDR3 runs to 13 residues.